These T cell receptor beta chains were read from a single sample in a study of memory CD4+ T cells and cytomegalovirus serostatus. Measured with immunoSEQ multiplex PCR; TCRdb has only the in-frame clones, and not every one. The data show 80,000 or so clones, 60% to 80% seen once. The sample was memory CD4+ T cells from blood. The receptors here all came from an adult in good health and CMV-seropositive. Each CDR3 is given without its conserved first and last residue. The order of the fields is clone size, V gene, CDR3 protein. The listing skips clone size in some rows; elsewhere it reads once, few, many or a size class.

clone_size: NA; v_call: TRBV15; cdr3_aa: ATSQALGTEAF
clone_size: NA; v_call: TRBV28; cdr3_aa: ASSSGQAYSGNTIY
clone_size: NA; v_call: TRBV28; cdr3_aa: ASSSTQGTGNQPQH
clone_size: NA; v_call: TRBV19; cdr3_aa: ASSIFQGTEAF
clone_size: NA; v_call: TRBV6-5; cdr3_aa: ASTAPGDTEAF
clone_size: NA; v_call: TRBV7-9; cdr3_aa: ASSFGNENEQF
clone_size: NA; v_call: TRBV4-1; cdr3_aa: ASSQDNPGDGYT
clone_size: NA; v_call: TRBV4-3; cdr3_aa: ASSLIGLANPNEQF
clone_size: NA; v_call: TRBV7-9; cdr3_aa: ASSFGQVNTEAF
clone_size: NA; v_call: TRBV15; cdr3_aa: ATSWTGDQPQH
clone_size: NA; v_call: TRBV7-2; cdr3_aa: ASSLEQPVPL
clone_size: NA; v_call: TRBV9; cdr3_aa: ASSPTPGTGSEAF
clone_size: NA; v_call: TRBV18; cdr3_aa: ASSPQRGVYYGYT
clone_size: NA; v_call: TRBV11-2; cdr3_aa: ASSLQGHGYT
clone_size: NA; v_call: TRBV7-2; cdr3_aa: ASSLPGEPQH
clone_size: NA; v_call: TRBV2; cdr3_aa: ASNKREWNEQF
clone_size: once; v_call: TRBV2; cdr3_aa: ASSPSLRVGGNEQF
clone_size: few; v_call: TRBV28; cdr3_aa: ASSLMGMNTEAF
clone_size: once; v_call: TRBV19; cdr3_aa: ASSPQGAVYGYT
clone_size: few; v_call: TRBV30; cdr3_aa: AWRGDLGTEAF
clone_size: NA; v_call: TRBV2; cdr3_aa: ASRMRGGNSPLH
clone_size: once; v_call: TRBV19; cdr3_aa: ASTKQGARGYT
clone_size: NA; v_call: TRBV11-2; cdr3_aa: ASSLERSQPQH
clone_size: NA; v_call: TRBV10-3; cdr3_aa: AISEREQHNYGYT
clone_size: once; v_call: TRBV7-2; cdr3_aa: ASSRLANTGELF
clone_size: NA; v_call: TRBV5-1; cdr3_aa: ASSFDGGDTEAF
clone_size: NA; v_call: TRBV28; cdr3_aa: ASGGRHDSPLH
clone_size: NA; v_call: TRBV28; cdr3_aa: ASLQGQNTPYSPLH
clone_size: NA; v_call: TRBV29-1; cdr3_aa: SVEVGRWGETQY
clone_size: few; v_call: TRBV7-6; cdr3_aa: ASGGTQETQY
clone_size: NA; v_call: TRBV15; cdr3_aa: ATSPWGGGEETQY
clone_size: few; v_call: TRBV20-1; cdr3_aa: SASDYYEQY
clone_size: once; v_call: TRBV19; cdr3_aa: ASRNDPGEETQY
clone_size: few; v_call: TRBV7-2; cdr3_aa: ASSSRTEIYEAF
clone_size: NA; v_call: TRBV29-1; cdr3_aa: SAQGSDIQY
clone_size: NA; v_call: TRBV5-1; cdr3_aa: ASSLAPSGGPETQY
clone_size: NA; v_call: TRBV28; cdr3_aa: ASSALGQGFPEAF
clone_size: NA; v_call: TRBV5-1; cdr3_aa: ASSSPGQGYGYT
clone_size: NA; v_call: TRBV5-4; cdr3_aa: ASSLGSIRETQY
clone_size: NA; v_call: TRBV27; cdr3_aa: ASSFGSGHQETQY
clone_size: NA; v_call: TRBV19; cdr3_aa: ASQLLMRNQPQH
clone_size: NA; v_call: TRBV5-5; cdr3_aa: ASSLVPGGDAGANVLT
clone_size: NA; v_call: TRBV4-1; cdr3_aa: ASSQDVPIPYGYT
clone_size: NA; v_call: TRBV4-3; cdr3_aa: ASSQGRGEQF
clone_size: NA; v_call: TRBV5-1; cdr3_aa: ASRPLIQGGEQY
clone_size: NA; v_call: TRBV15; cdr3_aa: ATSRDRGVTGNTIY
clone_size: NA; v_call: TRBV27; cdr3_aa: ASSLIGRGLGGYT
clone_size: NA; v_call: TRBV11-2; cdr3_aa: ASSLQGSNTGELF